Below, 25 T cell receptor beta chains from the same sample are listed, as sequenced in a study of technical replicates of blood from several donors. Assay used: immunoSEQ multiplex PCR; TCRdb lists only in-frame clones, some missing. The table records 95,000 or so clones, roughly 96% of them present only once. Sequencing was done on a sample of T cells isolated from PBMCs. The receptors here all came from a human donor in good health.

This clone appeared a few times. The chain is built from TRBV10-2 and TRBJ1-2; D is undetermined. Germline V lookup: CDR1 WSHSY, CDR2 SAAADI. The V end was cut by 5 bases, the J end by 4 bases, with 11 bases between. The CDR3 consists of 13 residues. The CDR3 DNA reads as TGCGCCAGCAGTACGCGACTGAGCTATGGCTACACCTTC. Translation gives CASSTRLSYGYTF.

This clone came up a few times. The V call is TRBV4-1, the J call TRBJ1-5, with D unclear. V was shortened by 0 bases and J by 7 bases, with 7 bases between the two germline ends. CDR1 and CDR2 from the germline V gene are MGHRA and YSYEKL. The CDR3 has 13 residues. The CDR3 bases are TGCGCCAGCAGCCAAGATACCAGGCAGCCCCAGCATTTT. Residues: CASSQDTRQPQHF.

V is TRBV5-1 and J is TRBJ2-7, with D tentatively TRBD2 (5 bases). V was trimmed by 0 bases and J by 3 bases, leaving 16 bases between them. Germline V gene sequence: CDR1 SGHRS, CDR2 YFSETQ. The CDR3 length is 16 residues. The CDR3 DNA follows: TGCGCCAGCAGCTTGGCCGGGGAGACCAAAAGCTACGAGCAGTACTTC. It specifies CASSLAGETKSYEQYF.

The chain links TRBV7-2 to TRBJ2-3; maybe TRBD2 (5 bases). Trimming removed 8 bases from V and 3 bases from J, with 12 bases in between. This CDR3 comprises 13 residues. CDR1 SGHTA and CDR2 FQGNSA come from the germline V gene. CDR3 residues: CASADLHTDTQYF. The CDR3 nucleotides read TGTGCCAGCGCGGACTTACATACAGATACGCAGTATTTT. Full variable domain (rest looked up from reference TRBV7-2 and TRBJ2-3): GAGVSQSPSNKVTEKGKDVELRCDPISGHTALYWYRQSLGQGLEFLIYFQGNSAPDKSGLPSDRFSAERTGGSVSTLTIQRTQQEDSAVYLCASADLHTDTQYFGPGTRLTVL.

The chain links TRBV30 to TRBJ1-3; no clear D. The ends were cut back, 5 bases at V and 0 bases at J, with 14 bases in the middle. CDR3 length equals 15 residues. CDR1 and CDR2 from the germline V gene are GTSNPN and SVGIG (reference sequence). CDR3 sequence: CAWCGDSLSGNTIYF. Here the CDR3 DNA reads TGTGCCTGGTGTGGAGACTCTCTCTCTGGAAACACCATATATTTT.

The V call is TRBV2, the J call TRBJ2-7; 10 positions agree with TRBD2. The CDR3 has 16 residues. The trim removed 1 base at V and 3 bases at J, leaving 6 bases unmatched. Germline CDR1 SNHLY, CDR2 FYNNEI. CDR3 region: CASSEGASGRYYEQYF. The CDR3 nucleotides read TGTGCCAGCAGTGAAGGGGCTAGCGGGAGATACTACGAGCAGTACTTC.

CDR3 protein: CAWSRDKNQPQHF. As DNA, the CDR3 is TGTGCCTGGAGCCGGGACAAAAATCAGCCCCAGCATTTT. V usage is TRBV30 and J usage is TRBJ1-5; possibly TRBD1 for D (6 bases). In germline, CDR1 is GTSNPN, CDR2 SVGIG (reference sequence). The CDR3 extends over 13 amino acids. V lost 3 bases and J lost 4, with 10 bases in between.

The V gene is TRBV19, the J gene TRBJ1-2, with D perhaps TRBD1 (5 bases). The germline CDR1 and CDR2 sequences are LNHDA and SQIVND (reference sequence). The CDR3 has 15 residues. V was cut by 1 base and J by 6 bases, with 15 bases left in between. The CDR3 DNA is TGTGCCAGTAGTATAGCCCCAGGGTGGGATGATGGCTACACCTTC. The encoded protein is CASSIAPGWDDGYTF.

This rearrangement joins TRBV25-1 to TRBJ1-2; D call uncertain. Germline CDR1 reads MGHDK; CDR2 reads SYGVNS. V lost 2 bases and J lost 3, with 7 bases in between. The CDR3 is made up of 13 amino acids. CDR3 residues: CASSEQTHYGYTF. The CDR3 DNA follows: TGTGCCAGCAGTGAACAGACACACTATGGCTACACCTTC.

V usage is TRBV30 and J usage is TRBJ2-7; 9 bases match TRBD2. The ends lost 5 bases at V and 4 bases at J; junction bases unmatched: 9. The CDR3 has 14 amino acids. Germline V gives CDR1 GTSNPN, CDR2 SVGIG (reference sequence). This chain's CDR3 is CAWGNSGRPYEQYF. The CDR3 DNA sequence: TGTGCCTGGGGAAATAGCGGGAGACCGTACGAGCAGTACTTC.

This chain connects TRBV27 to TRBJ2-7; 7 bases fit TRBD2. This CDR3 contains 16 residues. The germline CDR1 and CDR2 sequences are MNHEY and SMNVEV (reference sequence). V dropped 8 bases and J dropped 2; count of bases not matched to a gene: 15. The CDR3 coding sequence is TGTGCCAGCCTACCCCTTCCGGGAGGATCCCCCTACGAGCAGTACTTC. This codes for CASLPLPGGSPYEQYF.

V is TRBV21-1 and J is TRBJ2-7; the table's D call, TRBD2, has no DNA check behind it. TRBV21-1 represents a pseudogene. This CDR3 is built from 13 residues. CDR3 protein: CASSNEGAYEQYF. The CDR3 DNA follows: TGTGCCAGCAGCAATGAGGGTGCCTACGAGCAGTACTTC.

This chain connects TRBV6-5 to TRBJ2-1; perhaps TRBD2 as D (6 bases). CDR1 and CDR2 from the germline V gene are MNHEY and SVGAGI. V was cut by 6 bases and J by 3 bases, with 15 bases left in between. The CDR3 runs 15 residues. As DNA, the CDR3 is TGTGCCAGCAGCAAGGCGACTAGGGGCTACAATGAGCAGTTCTTC. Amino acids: CASSKATRGYNEQFF.

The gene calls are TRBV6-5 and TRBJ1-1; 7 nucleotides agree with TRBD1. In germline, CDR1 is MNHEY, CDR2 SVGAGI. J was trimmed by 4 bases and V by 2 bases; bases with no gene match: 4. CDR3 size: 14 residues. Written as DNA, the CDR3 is TGTGCCAGCAGTTACGCACAGGGGTTCACTGAAGCTTTCTTT. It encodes CASSYAQGFTEAFF.

As DNA, the CDR3 is TGTGCCGGCATTTCGGTTTATGGCTACACCTTC. Its protein is CAGISVYGYTF. The rearrangement joins TRBV5-4 to TRBJ1-2; D unresolved. This CDR3 has 11 residues. Trimming removed 10 bases from V and 5 bases from J, with 12 bases in between. Germline CDR1 and CDR2: SGHNT and YYREEE (reference sequence).

As DNA, the CDR3 is TGTGCCAGCCGTACAGGGGAACGAGCTGAAGCTTTCTTT. It is translated as CASRTGERAEAFF. V gene TRBV11-3 combines with J gene TRBJ1-1; TRBD1 aligns across 7 bases. The germline CDR1 and CDR2 sequences are SGHNT and YENEEA. CDR3 length: 13 residues. V dropped 8 bases and J dropped 6; count of bases not matched to a gene: 9.

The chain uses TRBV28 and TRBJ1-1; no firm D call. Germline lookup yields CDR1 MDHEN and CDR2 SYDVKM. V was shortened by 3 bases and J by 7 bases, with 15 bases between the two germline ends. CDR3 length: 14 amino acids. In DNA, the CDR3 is TGTGCCAGCAGTTTTGGTGTCAGGAAAAATGAAGCTTTCTTT. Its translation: CASSFGVRKNEAFF.

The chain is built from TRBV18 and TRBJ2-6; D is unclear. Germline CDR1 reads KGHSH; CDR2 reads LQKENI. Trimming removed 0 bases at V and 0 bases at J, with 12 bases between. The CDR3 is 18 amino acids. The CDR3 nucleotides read TGTGCCAGCTCACCACCGGTACCAGGATCCTCTGGGGCCAACGTCCTGACTTTC. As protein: CASSPPVPGSSGANVLTF. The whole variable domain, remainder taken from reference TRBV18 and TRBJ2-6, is NAGVMQNPRHLVRRRGQEARLRCSPMKGHSHVYWYRQLPEEGLKFMVYLQKENIIDESGMPKERFSAEFPKEGPSILRIQQVVRGDSAAYFCASSPPVPGSSGANVLTFGAGSRLTVL.

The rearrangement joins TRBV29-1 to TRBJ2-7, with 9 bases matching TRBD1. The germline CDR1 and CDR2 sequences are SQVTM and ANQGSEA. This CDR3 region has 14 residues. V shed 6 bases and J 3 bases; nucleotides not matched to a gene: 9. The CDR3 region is CSVIPHRGLYEQYF. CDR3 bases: TGCAGCGTGATCCCTCACAGGGGGCTCTACGAGCAGTACTTC.

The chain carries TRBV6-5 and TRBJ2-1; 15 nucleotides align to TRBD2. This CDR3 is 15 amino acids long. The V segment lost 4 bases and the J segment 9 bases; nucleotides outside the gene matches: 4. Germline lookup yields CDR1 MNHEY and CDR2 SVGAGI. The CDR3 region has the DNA TGTGCCAGCAGTTTCAGGACTAGCGGGAGGGGTGAGCAGTTCTTC. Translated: CASSFRTSGRGEQFF.

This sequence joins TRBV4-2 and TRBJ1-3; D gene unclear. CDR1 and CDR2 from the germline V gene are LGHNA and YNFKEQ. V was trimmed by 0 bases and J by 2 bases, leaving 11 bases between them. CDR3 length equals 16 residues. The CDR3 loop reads CASSQDQMATGNTIYF. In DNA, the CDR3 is TGTGCCAGCAGCCAAGATCAGATGGCCACTGGAAACACCATATATTTT.

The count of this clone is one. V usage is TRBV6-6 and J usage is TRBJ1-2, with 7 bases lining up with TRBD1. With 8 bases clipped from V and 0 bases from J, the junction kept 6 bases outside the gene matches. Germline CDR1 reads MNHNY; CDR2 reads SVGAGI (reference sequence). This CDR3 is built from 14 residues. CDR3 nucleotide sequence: TGTGCCAGCCTAGACAGGGAAACTAACTATGGCTACACCTTC. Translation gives CASLDRETNYGYTF.

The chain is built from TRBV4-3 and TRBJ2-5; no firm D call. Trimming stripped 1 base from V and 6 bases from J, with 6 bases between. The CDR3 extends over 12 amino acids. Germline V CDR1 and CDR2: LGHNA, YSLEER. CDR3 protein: CASSQGLKTQYF. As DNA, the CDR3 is TGCGCCAGCAGCCAAGGTCTTAAGACCCAGTACTTC.

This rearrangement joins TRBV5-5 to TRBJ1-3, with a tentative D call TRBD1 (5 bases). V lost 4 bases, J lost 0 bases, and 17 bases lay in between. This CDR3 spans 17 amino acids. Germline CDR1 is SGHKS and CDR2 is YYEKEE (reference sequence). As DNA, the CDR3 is TGTGCCAGCAGCATAAGGGGCGTAGATTACTCTGGAAACACCATATATTTT. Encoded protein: CASSIRGVDYSGNTIYF.

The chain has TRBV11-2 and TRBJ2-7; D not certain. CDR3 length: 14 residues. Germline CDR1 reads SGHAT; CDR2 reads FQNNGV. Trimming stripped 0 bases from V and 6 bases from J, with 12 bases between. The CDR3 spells CASSLETIVREQYF. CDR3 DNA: TGTGCCAGCAGCTTAGAGACAATCGTGCGCGAGCAGTACTTC.